Sequencing of this TCR beta chain was carried out in a study of blood T cell repertoires in COVID-19. As for the study in general: Whether acute or convalescent, the COVID-19 samples came from the United States, Italy and Spain.

TCRdb's copy holds only in-frame clones and misses some; the assay was immunoSEQ multiplex PCR. The table records hundreds of thousands of clones, 80% to 90% of them present only once. V lost 1 base and J 5 bases, leaving 14 bases between the germline ends. Looked up from germline, CDR1 is KGHSH and CDR2 is LQKENI. The CDR3 contains 15 residues. Sequencing was done on a sample of peripheral blood. The chain recombines TRBV18 with TRBJ2-5; a possible D gene is TRBD1 (5 bases). This clonotype originated in a man between 40 and 49 years old with acute or convalescent COVID-19. CDR3 residues: CASSPRKGHTETQYF. In nucleotides, the CDR3 is TGTGCCAGCTCACCACGGAAAGGACACACGGAGACCCAGTACTTC.